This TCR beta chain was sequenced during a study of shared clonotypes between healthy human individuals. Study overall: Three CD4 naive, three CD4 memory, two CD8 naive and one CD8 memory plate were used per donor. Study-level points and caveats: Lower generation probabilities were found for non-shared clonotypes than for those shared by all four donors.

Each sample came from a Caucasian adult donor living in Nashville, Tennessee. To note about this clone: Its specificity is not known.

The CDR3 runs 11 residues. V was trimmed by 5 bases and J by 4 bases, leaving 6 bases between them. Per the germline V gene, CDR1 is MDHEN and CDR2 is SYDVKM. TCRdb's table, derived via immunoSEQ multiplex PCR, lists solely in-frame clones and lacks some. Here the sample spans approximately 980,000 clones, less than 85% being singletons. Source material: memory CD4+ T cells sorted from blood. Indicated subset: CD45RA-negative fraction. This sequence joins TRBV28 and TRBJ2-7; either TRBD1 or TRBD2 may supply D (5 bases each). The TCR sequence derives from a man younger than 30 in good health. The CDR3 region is CASSGTYEQYF. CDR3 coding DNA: TGTGCCAGCAGTGGGACGTACGAGCAGTACTTC.